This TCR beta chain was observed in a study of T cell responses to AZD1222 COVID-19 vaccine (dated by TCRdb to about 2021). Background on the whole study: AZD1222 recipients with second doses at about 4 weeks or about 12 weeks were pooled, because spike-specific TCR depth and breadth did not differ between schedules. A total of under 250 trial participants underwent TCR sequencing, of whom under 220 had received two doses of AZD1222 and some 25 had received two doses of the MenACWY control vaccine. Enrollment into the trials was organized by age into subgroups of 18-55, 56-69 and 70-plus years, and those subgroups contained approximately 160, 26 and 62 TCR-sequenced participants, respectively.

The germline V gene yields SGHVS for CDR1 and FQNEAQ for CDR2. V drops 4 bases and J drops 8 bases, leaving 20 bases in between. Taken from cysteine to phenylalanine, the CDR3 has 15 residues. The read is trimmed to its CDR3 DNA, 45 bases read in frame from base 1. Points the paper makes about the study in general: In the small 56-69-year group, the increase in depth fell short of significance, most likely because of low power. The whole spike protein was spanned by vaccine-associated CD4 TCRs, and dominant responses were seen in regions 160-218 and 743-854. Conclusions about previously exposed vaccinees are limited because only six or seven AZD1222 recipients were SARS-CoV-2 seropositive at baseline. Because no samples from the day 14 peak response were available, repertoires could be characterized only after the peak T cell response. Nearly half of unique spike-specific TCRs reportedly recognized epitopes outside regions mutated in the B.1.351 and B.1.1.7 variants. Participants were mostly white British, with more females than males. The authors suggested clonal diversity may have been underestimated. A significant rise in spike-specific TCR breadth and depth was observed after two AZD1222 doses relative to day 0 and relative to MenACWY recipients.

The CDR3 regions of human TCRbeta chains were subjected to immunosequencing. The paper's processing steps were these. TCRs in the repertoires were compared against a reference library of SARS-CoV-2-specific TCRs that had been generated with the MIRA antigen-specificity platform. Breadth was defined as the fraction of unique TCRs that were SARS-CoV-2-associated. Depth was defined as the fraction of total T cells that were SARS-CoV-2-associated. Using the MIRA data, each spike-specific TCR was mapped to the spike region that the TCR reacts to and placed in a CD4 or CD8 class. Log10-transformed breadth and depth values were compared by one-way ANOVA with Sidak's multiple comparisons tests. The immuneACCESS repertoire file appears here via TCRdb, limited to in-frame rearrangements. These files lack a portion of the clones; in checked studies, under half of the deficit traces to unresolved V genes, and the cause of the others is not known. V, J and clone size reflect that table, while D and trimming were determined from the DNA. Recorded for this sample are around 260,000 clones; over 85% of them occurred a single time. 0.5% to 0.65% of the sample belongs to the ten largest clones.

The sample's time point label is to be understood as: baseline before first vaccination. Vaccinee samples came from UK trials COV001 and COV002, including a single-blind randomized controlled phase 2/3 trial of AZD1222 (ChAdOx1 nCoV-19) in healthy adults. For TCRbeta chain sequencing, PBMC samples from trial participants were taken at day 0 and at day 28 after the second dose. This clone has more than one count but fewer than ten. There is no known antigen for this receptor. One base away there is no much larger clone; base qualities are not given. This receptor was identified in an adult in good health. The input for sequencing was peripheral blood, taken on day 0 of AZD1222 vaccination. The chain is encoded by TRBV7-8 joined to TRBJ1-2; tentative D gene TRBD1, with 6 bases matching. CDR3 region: CASSSANRVSSGYTF. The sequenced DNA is TGTGCCAGCAGCTCAGCCAACAGGGTGAGCAGCGGCTACACCTTC.